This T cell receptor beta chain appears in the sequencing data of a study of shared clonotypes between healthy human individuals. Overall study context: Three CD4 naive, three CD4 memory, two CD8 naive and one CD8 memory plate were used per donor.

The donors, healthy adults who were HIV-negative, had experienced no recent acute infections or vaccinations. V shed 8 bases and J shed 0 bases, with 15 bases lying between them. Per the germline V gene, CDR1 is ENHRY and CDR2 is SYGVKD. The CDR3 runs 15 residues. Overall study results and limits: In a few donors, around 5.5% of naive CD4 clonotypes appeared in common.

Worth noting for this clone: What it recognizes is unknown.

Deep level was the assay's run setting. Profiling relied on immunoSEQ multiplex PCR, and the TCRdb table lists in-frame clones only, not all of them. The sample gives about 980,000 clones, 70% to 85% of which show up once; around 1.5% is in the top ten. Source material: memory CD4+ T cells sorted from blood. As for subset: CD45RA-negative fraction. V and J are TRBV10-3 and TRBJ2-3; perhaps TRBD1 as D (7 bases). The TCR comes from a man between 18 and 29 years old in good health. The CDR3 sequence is CAIQGGGASTDTQYF. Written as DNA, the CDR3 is TGTGCCATCCAGGGGGGTGGTGCTAGCACAGATACGCAGTATTTT.